These 23 T cell receptor beta chains share one sample of origin, sequenced in a study of T cells after yellow fever vaccination (dated by TCRdb to about 2019). The method was 5' RACE. Sequencing relied on an Illumina HiSeq 2500. Clones were called with MiXCR by TCRdb after fastp trimmed the public reads at Q25, and only in-frame beta chains were retained. Merged by CDR3 protein, the rows form single entries marked with the most common genes and DNA. A total of tens of thousands of distinct CDR3 sequences appear in this sample, about 4.6% of them only once. The ten largest clones add up to 40% to 50% of the sample. What the treatment or condition label conveys for this sample: live attenuated yellow fever vaccine strain. Sequencing used CD8+ T cells sorted from PBMCs, obtained 5 days after the yellow fever booster vaccination. The source of these receptors is a man younger than 45 who received the YFV17D yellow fever vaccine.

This clonotype was recorded at least ten times. The chain is built from TRBV12-3 or TRBV12-4 and TRBJ2-2; no clear D. Trimming cost V 3 bases and J 3 bases, with 8 bases left between them. This CDR3 is built from 14 residues. The CDR3 DNA is TGTGCCAGCAGTTTTCTTGAACACACCGGGGAGCTGTTTTTT. This encodes CASSFLEHTGELFF.

This clonotype was observed many times. J is TRBJ2-2 and V is TRBV5-5, with a tentative D call TRBD1 (5 bases). CDR1 is SGHKS, CDR2 YYEKEE, per germline (reference sequence). The CDR3 sequence is 16 residues long. Trimming stripped 6 bases from V and 3 bases from J, with 18 bases between. CDR3: CASTFTKGIDTGELFF. CDR3 nucleotides: TGTGCCAGCACCTTTACAAAGGGGATCGACACCGGGGAGCTGTTTTTT.

Ten or more counts support this clonotype. This rearrangement joins TRBV12-3 or TRBV12-4 to TRBJ2-7; D gene unclear. V lost 9 bases and J lost 3, with 15 bases in between. This CDR3 has 13 residues. The CDR3 is CASANGSLYEQYF. CDR3 nucleotides: TGTGCCAGTGCTAATGGGTCCCTCTACGAGCAGTACTTC.

The table lists this clonotype with many counts. The chain recombines TRBV27 with TRBJ2-5; the D gene is possibly TRBD2 (5 bases). The CDR3 contains 17 residues. The germline V gene has CDR1 MNHEY and CDR2 SMNVEV (reference sequence). Deletions cut 4 bases from V and 4 bases from J, with 22 bases between. The CDR3 DNA reads as TGTGCCAGCAGTTCCCCTTTACGTCGGGGAAGAGGAGAGACCCAGTACTTC. It translates to CASSSPLRRGRGETQYF.

Many counts were recorded for this clonotype. This chain links TRBV29-1 with TRBJ2-7; weak D call: TRBD2 (5 bases). Trimming removed 5 bases from V and 4 bases from J, with 18 bases in between. The CDR3 has 14 residues. The V gene's germline CDR1 is SQVTM and CDR2 ANQGSEA. The DNA of the CDR3 is TGCAGCGTTTACAGCGGATTAAACGGGTACGAGCAGTACTTC. Amino acids: CSVYSGLNGYEQYF.

In this sample, this clonotype turned up many times. The chain joins TRBV15 to TRBJ2-7; possibly TRBD1 or TRBD2 for D (7 bases each). The CDR3 covers 14 residues. V was clipped by 3 bases and J by 2 bases, with 11 bases between them. Per germline, CDR1 LNHNV and CDR2 YYDKDF (reference sequence). The CDR3 nucleotides read TGTGCCACCAGCAGCAGCGGGACAGCCTACGAGCAGTACTTC. Amino acid sequence: CATSSSGTAYEQYF.

The chain uses TRBV7-6 and TRBJ2-1, with 7 bases that match TRBD2. The V gene end was trimmed by 4 bases and the J gene end by 8 bases; junction bases not matched to a gene: 14. Germline V lookup: CDR1 SGHVS, CDR2 FNYEAQ. The CDR3 consists of 16 residues. The CDR3 bases are TGTGCCAGCAGCTACGGGGCTAGCGGTGATAAGGATGAGCAGTTCTTC. Protein sequence: CASSYGASGDKDEQFF.

This clonotype was found many times. The V gene is TRBV6-5, the J gene TRBJ2-1; possible D gene TRBD2, 5 bases. V was clipped by 2 bases and J by 10 bases, with 15 bases between them. Germline CDR1 reads MNHEY; CDR2 reads SVGAGI. This CDR3 has 14 amino acids. CDR3 protein: CASSYGGLQREQFF. For the CDR3, the DNA is TGTGCCAGCAGTTACGGCGGCCTCCAGCGGGAGCAGTTCTTC.

V gene TRBV20-1 combines with J gene TRBJ2-5; perhaps TRBD2 as D (6 bases). The V and J ends lost 8 bases and 4 bases respectively, with 23 bases between them. The V gene's germline CDR1 is DFQATT and CDR2 SNEGSKA (reference sequence). The CDR3 is made up of 15 amino acids. The CDR3 DNA reads TGCAGTTCTTGCCGGGGTCGGGGGTCCAGAGAGACCCAGTACTTC. Translation gives CSSCRGRGSRETQYF.

In its sample, this clonotype was seen many times. The chain has TRBV27 and TRBJ2-4; 7 nucleotides agree with TRBD1. In germline, CDR1 is MNHEY, CDR2 SMNVEV (reference sequence). This CDR3 region has 15 residues. The V and J ends lost 2 bases and 9 bases, in that order; junction bases with no gene match: 10. CDR3 sequence (DNA): TGTGCCAGCAGTTTAAGGGCCCAGGGGGATGGCATTCAGTACTTC. Translated, it gives CASSLRAQGDGIQYF.

This clonotype was counted at least ten times. The chain carries TRBV29-1 and TRBJ2-1; D call uncertain. There are 11 residues in the CDR3. V was pared by 6 bases and J by 8 bases, with 11 bases between. The germline V gene encodes CDR1 SQVTM and CDR2 ANQGSEA. The CDR3 DNA reads TGCAGCGTGAAAATCAACCATGAGCAGTTCTTC. It is translated as CSVKINHEQFF.

Ten or more counts support this clonotype. The CDR3 loop reads CASSYMYSYEQYF. The DNA for the CDR3 is TGTGCCAGCAGTTATATGTACTCCTACGAGCAGTACTTC. This chain links TRBV6-5 with TRBJ2-7; D ambiguous. Germline V CDR1 and CDR2: MNHEY, SVGAGI. V dropped 3 bases and J dropped 0 bases, with 6 bases sitting between them. This CDR3 comprises 13 residues.

In this sample, this clonotype turned up many times. The chain employs TRBV20-1 and TRBJ2-7; D is perhaps TRBD2 (6 bases). CDR1 and CDR2 from the germline V gene are DFQATT and SNEGSKA (reference sequence). CDR3 length: 12 residues. Trimming took off 6 bases at V and 7 bases at J, with 16 bases between the two ends. CDR3 in DNA: TGCAGTGCCATAACCCGGGGGAGGGAGCAGTACTTC. It codes for CSAITRGREQYF.

In this sample, this clonotype turned up many times. The V call is TRBV5-1, the J call TRBJ2-7; D gene uncertain. The length of the CDR3 is 14 residues. V was trimmed by 4 bases and J by 1 base, leaving 12 bases between them. Germline assignment: CDR1 SGHRS and CDR2 YFSETQ. The CDR3 nucleotides read TGCGCCAGCAGCCGGGCCGGACGATCCTACGAGCAGTACTTC. It encodes CASSRAGRSYEQYF. Together with reference TRBV5-1 and TRBJ2-7, the CDR3 gives the full variable domain: KAGVTQTPRYLIKTRGQQVTLSCSPISGHRSVSWYQQTPGQGLQFLFEYFSETQRNKGNFPGRFSGRQFSNSRSEMNVSTLELGDSALYLCASSRAGRSYEQYFGPGTRLTVT.

This clonotype was counted at least ten times. V and J are TRBV7-9 and TRBJ1-1; 12 bases are shared with TRBD1. Germline V CDR1 and CDR2: SEHNR, FQNEAQ (reference sequence). J gave up 6 bases and V 3 bases, and 5 bases lay outside the gene matches. The CDR3 extends over 15 amino acids. Here the CDR3 reads CASSFGRDRGPEAFF. The CDR3 DNA reads as TGTGCCAGCAGCTTCGGCCGGGACAGGGGGCCTGAAGCTTTCTTT.

This clonotype occurred many times. CDR3 DNA sequence: TGTGCCAGCAGCTCGACTAGCGGGGGGATCTACGAGCAGTACTTC. Protein sequence: CASSSTSGGIYEQYF. The genes are TRBV5-4 and TRBJ2-7, with 13 bases aligning to TRBD2. Germline loops: CDR1 SGHNT, CDR2 YYREEE (reference sequence). Germline trimming cut 3 bases from V and 3 bases from J; bases unmatched to any gene: 3. The CDR3 spans 15 residues.

This clonotype has ten or more counts. V gene TRBV19 combines with J gene TRBJ2-4, with no clear D. V lost 1 base and J lost 10, with 5 bases in between. Germline CDR1 is LNHDA and CDR2 is SQIVND (reference sequence). The CDR3 totals 11 residues. CDR3 DNA: TGTGCCAGTAGTATAGCGCATATTCAGTACTTC. Translation gives CASSIAHIQYF.

This clonotype has ten or more counts. The chain employs TRBV19 and TRBJ2-1; no reliable D call. V was pared by 3 bases and J by 5 bases, with 14 bases between. The CDR3 has 15 amino acids. CDR1 and CDR2 from the germline V gene are LNHDA and SQIVND (reference sequence). The CDR3 loop reads CASSITGFGNNEQFF. CDR3 DNA: TGTGCCAGTAGTATTACCGGGTTTGGCAACAATGAGCAGTTCTTC. Filled out from reference TRBV19 and TRBJ2-1, the complete variable domain reads DGGITQSPKYLFRKEGQNVTLSCEQNLNHDAMYWYRQDPGQGLRLIYYSQIVNDFQKGDIAEGYSVSREKKESFPLTVTSAQKNPTAFYLCASSITGFGNNEQFFGPGTRLTVL.

This clonotype appeared many times. The chain recombines TRBV20-1 with TRBJ1-5, with 10 bases that match TRBD1. CDR3 length equals 15 residues. Germline CDR1 and CDR2: DFQATT and SNEGSKA (reference sequence). V trimming: 6 bases; J trimming: 5 bases; junction bases outside the gene matches: 10. CDR3 amino acids: CSAPKDRGLDQPQHF. The CDR3, as DNA: TGCAGTGCGCCCAAGGACAGGGGGTTAGATCAGCCCCAGCATTTT.

This clonotype has a count of ten or more. The junction departs from germline at one end; a sequencing error may be responsible. V gene TRBV20-1 combines with J gene TRBJ2-1; D remains ambiguous. Per the germline V gene, CDR1 is DFQATT and CDR2 is SNEGSKA (reference sequence). The CDR3 is 14 residues long. The CDR3 nucleotides are TGCAGTGCTGGAGATGGTTCGACCTACAATGAGCAGTTCTTC. This codes for CSAGDGSTYNEQFF.

The sample holds many counts of this clonotype. The chain combines TRBV11-2 with TRBJ2-7; D remains ambiguous. Between the trimmed V and J ends, which lost 1 base and 3 bases, there was a span of 4 bases. The CDR3 sequence is 12 residues long. Looked up from germline, CDR1 is SGHAT and CDR2 is FQNNGV. CDR3 region: CASSLADYEQYF. The CDR3 DNA follows: TGTGCCAGCAGCTTAGCTGACTACGAGCAGTACTTC.

This clonotype was recorded a few times. The chain combines TRBV7-9 with TRBJ1-1; tentatively, D is TRBD1 (6 bases). V was clipped by 4 bases and J by 7 bases, with 10 bases between them. The CDR3 contains 12 residues. Per the germline V gene, CDR1 is SEHNR and CDR2 is FQNEAQ (reference sequence). The CDR3 bases are TGTGCCAGCAGCTCGGGCAGGGGTGAAGCTTTCTTT. This translates into CASSSGRGEAFF.

In this sample, this clonotype turned up many times. The chain combines TRBV4-3 with TRBJ2-7, with unresolved D. The V end lost 1 base, the J end lost 0 bases, and 10 bases lay between the germline ends. The CDR3 covers 15 residues. Germline-derived CDR1 and CDR2 are LGHNA and YSLEER. This chain's CDR3 is CASSQVDGSSYEQYF. In DNA form, the CDR3 reads TGCGCCAGCAGCCAAGTCGACGGATCCTCCTACGAGCAGTACTTC.